Below are 18 T cell receptor beta chains sequenced from a single sample in a study of shared clonotypes between healthy human individuals. TCRdb's copy holds only in-frame clones and misses some; the assay was immunoSEQ multiplex PCR. The table records over a million clones, roughly 96% of them present only once. The source material was naive CD4+ T cells sorted from blood. Described subset: CD45RA+ positively selected. All receptors come from a young man in good health.

The genes are TRBV19 and TRBJ2-2; TRBD1 matches at 8 bases. The V gene end was trimmed by 6 bases and the J gene end by 0 bases; junction bases not matched to a gene: 3. The CDR3 loop spans 15 amino acids. Germline V gene sequence: CDR1 LNHDA, CDR2 SQIVND (reference sequence). CDR3 in amino acids: CASRLGQANTGELFF. Here the CDR3 DNA reads TGTGCCAGTAGACTGGGACAGGCGAACACCGGGGAGCTGTTTTTT.

The CDR3 DNA follows: TGTGCCAGCAGTTTATTTGGGAGCGGGAAAATAAATGAGCAGTTCTTC. Its translation is CASSLFGSGKINEQFF. The chain carries TRBV28 and TRBJ2-1; 7 nucleotides match TRBD2. Trimming at V came to 1 base and at J to 7 bases, leaving 10 bases not matched to a gene. This CDR3 comprises 16 residues. Germline V gives CDR1 MDHEN, CDR2 SYDVKM.

The chain is built from TRBV4-1 and TRBJ2-1; TRBD2 matches 15 bases. The V segment lost 2 bases and the J segment 0 bases; nucleotides outside the gene matches: 5. CDR3 length: 19 amino acids. Germline CDR1 is MGHRA and CDR2 is YSYEKL. In DNA, the CDR3 is TGCGCCAGCAGCCAAAGGACTAGCGGGAGGGAGGGCTCCTACAATGAGCAGTTCTTC. It is translated as CASSQRTSGREGSYNEQFF.

Only one count was recorded for this clone. This chain joins TRBV20-1 and TRBJ1-2; 7 bases agree with TRBD1. V lost 6 bases and J lost 6; bases outside the gene matches: 4. Germline V CDR1 and CDR2: DFQATT, SNEGSKA (reference sequence). The length of the CDR3 is 11 residues. CDR3 nucleotide sequence: TGCAGTGCAACGGACAGGCATGGCTACACCTTC. It yields the protein CSATDRHGYTF.

This sequence joins TRBV5-8 and TRBJ2-1, with 9 bases identical to TRBD1. The CDR3 extends over 15 amino acids. From germline, CDR1 is SGHTS and CDR2 YDEGEE. V was pared by 3 bases and J by 3 bases, with 4 bases of the junction left unmatched. CDR3 sequence: CASSSGTGNYNEQFF. CDR3 nucleotides: TGTGCCAGCAGCTCCGGGACAGGGAACTACAATGAGCAGTTCTTC.

The chain is built from TRBV11-2 and TRBJ2-5; D may match TRBD1 or TRBD2 (5 bases each). The V gene's germline CDR1 is SGHAT and CDR2 FQNNGV. The CDR3 runs 15 residues. The germline V and J ends were trimmed by 6 bases and 2 bases, with 16 bases remaining between them. The CDR3 loop reads CASRHPGRKQETQYF. DNA for the CDR3: TGTGCCAGCAGGCATCCGGGACGCAAACAAGAGACCCAGTACTTC.

To note about this clone: The sample carries other DNA sequences with the same CDR3. V usage is TRBV18 and J usage is TRBJ1-1; D may be TRBD1 (5 bases). V lost 3 bases, J lost 0 bases, and 8 bases lay in between. The germline CDR1 and CDR2 sequences are KGHSH and LQKENI. This CDR3 region has 14 residues. CDR3 nucleotides: TGTGCCAGCTCACCGTTAGGGGTGAACACTGAAGCTTTCTTT. This sequence encodes CASSPLGVNTEAFF.

The chain recombines TRBV29-1 with TRBJ2-3; 8 positions agree with TRBD2. The germline V gene has CDR1 SQVTM and CDR2 ANQGSEA. V dropped 7 bases and J dropped 0; count of bases not matched to a gene: 6. The length of the CDR3 is 14 residues. CDR3 DNA sequence: TGCAGCGCTGATACTAGCGGTAGCACAGATACGCAGTATTTT. Residues: CSADTSGSTDTQYF.

The chain is built from TRBV2 and TRBJ2-1, with 9 bases fitting TRBD2. This CDR3 contains 18 residues. With V trimmed by 8 bases and J by 7 bases, 21 bases remained unmatched. CDR1 SNHLY and CDR2 FYNNEI come from the germline V gene. CDR3 bases: TGTGCCAGCCTGGGGGCTAGCGGGGCAACGGCAAGGGGGAATGAGCAGTTCTTC. Translated, it gives CASLGASGATARGNEQFF.

About this clone itself: One end of the junction fails to match germline, which may point to a read error. The rearrangement joins TRBV7-2 to TRBJ2-2, with 8 bases that match TRBD2. Per germline, CDR1 SGHTA and CDR2 FQGNSA. The CDR3 totals 16 residues. The CDR3 DNA is TGTGCCAGCAGCTCAAGGGGCGGGGGGTTCTTTTCACTCCACCCTTTT. Amino acid sequence: CASSSRGGGFFSLHPF.

The chain couples TRBV2 to TRBJ1-2; D not resolved. The V gene lost 7 bases and the J gene lost 8 bases, with 17 bases spanning the gap. CDR1 is SNHLY, CDR2 FYNNEI, per germline. The CDR3 length is 13 residues. CDR3 coding DNA: TGTGCCAGCAACACTCGACCCCAGGCGGGCTACACCTTC. This encodes CASNTRPQAGYTF. The full variable domain, in which reference TRBV2 and TRBJ1-2 provide the parts outside the CDR3, is EPEVTQTPSHQVTQMGQEVILRCVPISNHLYFYWYRQILGQKVEFLVSFYNNEISEKSEIFDDQFSVERPDGSNFTLKIRSTKLEDSAMYFCASNTRPQAGYTFGSGTRLTVV.

V is TRBV5-6 and J is TRBJ2-7; 7 nucleotides align to TRBD1. Germline V gene sequence: CDR1 SGHDT, CDR2 YYEEEE. The CDR3 covers 13 residues. V was pared by 3 bases and J by 1 base, with 1 base of the junction left unmatched. CDR3 in amino acids: CASSWDSSYEQYF. The CDR3, as DNA: TGTGCCAGCAGCTGGGACAGTTCCTACGAGCAGTACTTC.

The rearrangement links TRBV10-3 to TRBJ2-1; D assignment may be TRBD1 or TRBD2 (5 bases each). The CDR3 extends over 14 amino acids. CDR1 and CDR2 from the germline V gene are ENHRY and SYGVKD. Trimming stripped 0 bases from V and 2 bases from J, with 5 bases between. CDR3 in DNA: TGTGCCATCAGTGAGTCGGGGGCCTACAATGAGCAGTTCTTC. Translated, it gives CAISESGAYNEQFF.

The chain carries TRBV27 and TRBJ1-2; 7 bases are a match to TRBD1. CDR1 MNHEY and CDR2 SMNVEV come from the germline V gene (reference sequence). The CDR3 is 14 residues long. V trimming: 3 bases; J trimming: 4 bases; junction bases outside the gene matches: 5. The CDR3 DNA sequence: TGTGCCAGCAGTTTCAACAGGGGAACCTATGGCTACACCTTC. As protein: CASSFNRGTYGYTF.

This chain uses TRBV2 with TRBJ2-1; 7 nucleotides align to TRBD2. The CDR3 has 15 residues. Unmatched junction bases numbered 4, after V lost 4 bases and J lost 1 base. Per germline, CDR1 SNHLY and CDR2 FYNNEI. CDR3 region: CASSGTGGSYNEQFF. CDR3 DNA: TGTGCCAGCAGTGGAACGGGGGGTTCCTACAATGAGCAGTTCTTC. The entire variable domain, with the rest obtained from reference TRBV2 and TRBJ2-1, is as follows: EPEVTQTPSHQVTQMGQEVILRCVPISNHLYFYWYRQILGQKVEFLVSFYNNEISEKSEIFDDQFSVERPDGSNFTLKIRSTKLEDSAMYFCASSGTGGSYNEQFFGPGTRLTVL.

The chain couples TRBV28 to TRBJ1-4, with D possibly matching TRBD1 (5 bases). The CDR3 contains 16 residues. V lost 2 bases, J lost 8 bases, and 18 bases lay in between. Germline V gene lookup returns CDR1 MDHEN and CDR2 SYDVKM. CDR3 in amino acids: CASSLMGHEKEEKLFF. DNA for the CDR3: TGTGCCAGCAGTTTAATGGGGCACGAAAAGGAGGAAAAACTGTTTTTT.

The chain joins TRBV28 to TRBJ1-1; 12 bases map to TRBD1. This CDR3 is 16 amino acids long. Looked up from germline, CDR1 is MDHEN and CDR2 is SYDVKM. V was clipped by 4 bases and J by 6 bases; unmatched bases: 9. The chain's CDR3 is CASSSPGTGGFSEAFF. The CDR3 DNA follows: TGTGCCAGCAGTTCCCCGGGGACAGGGGGCTTTTCTGAAGCTTTCTTT.

The V and J genes are TRBV28 and TRBJ2-7; D not certain. Germline V gives CDR1 MDHEN, CDR2 SYDVKM. The CDR3 totals 13 residues. The germline V and J ends were trimmed by 1 base and 7 bases, with 11 bases remaining between them. The CDR3 sequence is CASSLLGTAEQYF. The CDR3 DNA follows: TGTGCCAGCAGTTTATTAGGAACGGCGGAGCAGTACTTC.